A selection of T cell receptor beta chains follows, all from one sample in a study of OX40 agonist ivuxolimab in advanced cancers. Sequencing used immunoSEQ multiplex PCR; TCRdb keeps in-frame clones, though not all of them. The sample has tens of thousands of clones; roughly 80% are singletons. The sequenced sample was CD4+ or CD8+ T cells sorted from blood, obtained in a trial of the OX40 agonist ivuxolimab. These receptors were obtained from an adult with an advanced solid tumor such as melanoma, head and neck, liver or kidney cancer. Both conserved end residues are part of each CDR3. Fields, in order: V gene, J gene, clone size, D gene, CDR3 protein, CDR3 DNA. D genes are given only for firm matches. Clone size is not always given. Where it is, it says once, few, many or a class for expanded clones.

TRBV18	TRBJ1-1	-	-	CASSPGQGGMAEAFF	TGTGCCAGCTCACCAGGCCAGGGAGGGATGGCTGAAGCTTTCTTT
TRBV9	TRBJ2-7	once	TRBD1	CASSVDGTGGWYEQYF	TGTGCCAGCAGCGTCGACGGGACAGGGGGCTGGTACGAGCAGTACTTC
TRBV7-3	TRBJ2-7	-	-	CASSLSGTLGEQYF	TGTGCCAGCAGCTTATCTGGGACCCTAGGCGAGCAGTACTTC
TRBV28	TRBJ1-6	-	-	CASSFRSLRAWNSPLHF	TGTGCCAGCAGTTTCCGTTCGCTTAGGGCCTGGAATTCACCCCTCCACTTT
TRBV29-1	TRBJ2-1	-	-	CSVGGSFGRGDYNEQFF	TGCAGCGTTGGGGGTTCTTTCGGCAGGGGAGACTACAATGAGCAGTTCTTC
TRBV27	TRBJ1-5	-	-	CASSFIGGGAGGNQPQHF	TGTGCCAGCAGTTTCATTGGGGGCGGGGCCGGGGGCAATCAGCCCCAGCATTTT
TRBV9	TRBJ1-1	once	-	CASSAASQGDRAFF	TGTGCCAGCAGCGCCGCATCACAGGGAGATCGAGCTTTCTTT
TRBV1	TRBJ2-5	-	-	CTSSHGTSGRQETQYF	TGCACCAGCAGCCACGGGACTAGCGGAAGGCAAGAGACCCAGTACTTC
TRBV5-6	TRBJ2-7	-	TRBD2	CASSRTGLAGPDPYYEQYF	TGTGCCAGCAGCCGTACGGGACTAGCGGGACCAGACCCCTACTACGAGCAGTACTTC
TRBV13	TRBJ1-5	-	-	CASSRGMGNQPQHF	TGTGCCAGCAGTCGGGGGATGGGTAATCAGCCCCAGCATTTT
TRBV19	TRBJ2-7	-	-	CASSIGRQPGDPYEQYF	TGTGCCAGTAGTATAGGACGCCAACCAGGGGATCCCTACGAGCAGTACTTC
TRBV5-3	TRBJ2-7	few	-	CARSADREQYF	TGTGCCAGAAGCGCCGACAGGGAGCAGTACTTC
TRBV7-2	TRBJ1-1	few	-	CASSLVGSWNSEAFF	TGTGCCAGCAGCTTAGTGGGTAGCTGGAACTCTGAAGCTTTCTTT
TRBV18	TRBJ2-5	-	-	CASSRVTTGANLQETQYF	TGTGCCAGCTCACGGGTCACGACAGGAGCAAACCTTCAAGAGACCCAGTACTTC
TRBV6-5	TRBJ1-3	-	-	CASSYFGSLSGNTIYF	TGTGCCAGCAGTTACTTCGGCAGTCTCTCTGGAAACACCATATATTTT
TRBV18	TRBJ1-2	once	-	CASSPEAVSYGYTF	TGTGCCAGCTCACCGGAGGCGGTATCCTATGGCTACACCTTC
TRBV18	TRBJ2-7	once	-	CASSPEVTYEQYF	TGTGCCAGCTCACCGGAGGTTACCTACGAGCAGTACTTC
TRBV7-8	TRBJ2-5	-	-	CASSSHGNQETQYF	TGTGCCAGCAGCTCCCACGGCAACCAAGAGACCCAGTACTTC
TRBV9	TRBJ2-3	-	TRBD2	CASSVGLAGGGGTDTQYF	TGTGCCAGCAGCGTAGGACTAGCGGGAGGGGGCGGCACAGATACGCAGTATTTT
TRBV19	TRBJ2-1	-	TRBD2	CASSTLTSGSSYNEQFF	TGTGCCAGTAGTACGCTTACTAGCGGAAGCTCCTACAATGAGCAGTTCTTC
TRBV28	TRBJ2-1	-	TRBD2	CASSLGTSSYNEQFF	TGTGCCAGCAGTTTAGGGACTAGCTCCTACAATGAGCAGTTCTTC
TRBV5-1	TRBJ2-1	-	-	CASSLRSSYNEQFF	TGCGCCAGCAGCTTGAGGAGCTCCTACAATGAGCAGTTCTTC
TRBV5-4	TRBJ1-6	-	-	CASSLGGNSPLHF	TGTGCCAGCAGCCTTGGGGGTAATTCACCCCTCCACTTT
TRBV2	TRBJ2-1	-	-	CASSREVADNEQFF	TGTGCCAGCAGTCGAGAAGTCGCGGACAATGAGCAGTTCTTC
TRBV27	TRBJ2-7	-	TRBD1	CASWTGTYEQYF	TGTGCCAGTTGGACAGGGACCTACGAGCAGTACTTC
TRBV5-1	TRBJ1-2	-	TRBD1	CASSAGGTNYGYTF	TGCGCCAGCAGCGCAGGGGGGACTAACTATGGCTACACCTTC
TRBV11-2	TRBJ2-3	few	TRBD2	CASSLLRLAGGGDTQYF	TGTGCCAGCAGCTTACTTCGGCTAGCGGGAGGGGGGGATACGCAGTATTTT
TRBV14	TRBJ1-2	-	-	CASSWQFGKTYGYTF	TGTGCCAGCAGCTGGCAGTTTGGAAAGACCTATGGCTACACCTTC
TRBV27	TRBJ2-7	few	-	CASSTPPYYEQYF	TGTGCCAGCAGCACCCCCCCCTACTACGAGCAGTACTTC
TRBV11-2	TRBJ1-4	few	-	CASDISTNEKLFF	TGTGCCAGTGACATCTCAACTAATGAAAAACTGTTTTTT
TRBV5-6	TRBJ2-5	once	TRBD2	CASSLGLAGVQETQYF	TGTGCCAGCAGCTTAGGACTAGCGGGGGTACAAGAGACCCAGTACTTC
TRBV11-3	TRBJ2-1	once	TRBD2	CASSPTPLAGGGNEQFF	TGTGCCAGCAGCCCCACCCCACTAGCGGGAGGAGGTAATGAGCAGTTCTTC
TRBV19	TRBJ2-7	-	-	CASSRDPGPRSGEQYF	TGTGCCAGTAGTAGGGATCCGGGACCTCGTTCAGGAGAGCAGTACTTC
TRBV10-1	TRBJ2-2	-	TRBD2	CASSPLREGAGELFF	TGCGCCAGCAGCCCGTTACGGGAGGGCGCCGGGGAGCTGTTTTTT
TRBV7-2	TRBJ2-7	-	TRBD2	CASRGSSGNSYEQYF	TGTGCCAGCAGAGGCTCGAGCGGGAACTCCTACGAGCAGTACTTC
TRBV10-3	TRBJ2-7	few	TRBD2	CAITPKAGGPNEQYF	TGTGCCATCACCCCTAAAGCGGGAGGGCCCAACGAGCAGTACTTC
TRBV5-6	TRBJ1-2	-	-	CASSLDRGYGYTF	TGTGCCAGCAGCTTGGATCGCGGCTATGGCTACACCTTC
TRBV4-2	TRBJ1-2	-	-	CASSDQATGRGYTF	TGTGCCAGCAGCGACCAAGCAACAGGCCGGGGCTACACCTTC
TRBV5-1	TRBJ1-2	few	-	CASSLGTELGYTF	TGCGCCAGCAGCTTAGGGACCGAGTTAGGCTACACCTTC
TRBV19	TRBJ1-4	-	-	CASYFYATNEKLFF	TGTGCCAGCTACTTTTACGCAACTAATGAAAAACTGTTTTTT
TRBV4-2	TRBJ2-5	-	TRBD2	CASSQDIGASGNQETQYF	TGTGCCAGCAGCCAAGATATAGGTGCTAGCGGGAACCAAGAGACCCAGTACTTC
TRBV9	TRBJ2-1	-	-	CASSPLVGEQFF	TGTGCCAGCAGCCCACTTGTGGGGGAGCAGTTCTTC
TRBV19	TRBJ1-5	-	-	CATSPSLQPQHF	TGTGCCACTAGCCCTAGCCTGCAGCCCCAGCATTTT
TRBV28	TRBJ2-7	-	-	CASHNGPYEQYF	TGTGCCAGTCACAACGGACCCTACGAGCAGTACTTC
TRBV7-2	TRBJ1-5	-	TRBD1	CASSRTGYDQPQHF	TGTGCCAGCAGCCGGACAGGGTACGATCAGCCCCAGCATTTT
TRBV4-1	TRBJ2-7	once	-	CASSPTVLGEQYF	TGCGCCAGCAGCCCTACTGTATTGGGCGAGCAGTACTTC
TRBV6-1	TRBJ2-1	few	TRBD2	CASSALAGNNDEQFF	TGTGCCAGCAGTGCTTTAGCGGGAAATAACGATGAGCAGTTCTTC
TRBV4-1	TRBJ2-1	-	-	CASSQDPGGAQIGEQFF	TGCGCCAGCAGCCAAGATCCCGGGGGTGCCCAAATTGGTGAGCAGTTCTTC
TRBV25-1	TRBJ2-6	-	-	CASSELSHRSGANVLTF	TGTGCCAGCAGTGAATTGTCCCACAGGTCTGGGGCCAACGTCCTGACTTTC